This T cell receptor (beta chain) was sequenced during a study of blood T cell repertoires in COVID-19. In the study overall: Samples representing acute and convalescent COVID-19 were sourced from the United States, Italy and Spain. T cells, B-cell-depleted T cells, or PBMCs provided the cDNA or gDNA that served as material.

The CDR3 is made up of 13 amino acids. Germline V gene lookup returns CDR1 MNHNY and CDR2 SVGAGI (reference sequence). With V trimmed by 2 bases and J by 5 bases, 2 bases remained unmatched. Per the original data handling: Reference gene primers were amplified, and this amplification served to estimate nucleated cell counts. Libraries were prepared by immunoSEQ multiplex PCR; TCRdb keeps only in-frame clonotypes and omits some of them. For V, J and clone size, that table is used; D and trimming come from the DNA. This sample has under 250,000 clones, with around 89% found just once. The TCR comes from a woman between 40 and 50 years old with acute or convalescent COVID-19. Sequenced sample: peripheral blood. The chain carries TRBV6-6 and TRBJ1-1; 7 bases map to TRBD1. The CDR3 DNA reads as TGTGCCAGCAGTTACACAGGGGTTACTGAAGCTTTCTTT. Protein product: CASSYTGVTEAFF.